This T cell receptor beta chain was identified during a study of shared clonotypes between healthy human individuals. Clones were read by immunoSEQ multiplex PCR, and TCRdb kept only the in-frame ones, dropping some. The sample carries around 600,000 clones, 95% to 98% recorded once. Per germline, CDR1 MNHEY and CDR2 SMNVEV (reference sequence). The CDR3 contains 13 residues. The V end was cut by 5 bases, the J end by 5 bases, with 11 bases between. The naive CD8 population came from CD45RO-negative cells selected for CCR7, without terminally differentiated effector memory CD45RA+ cells. Material: naive CD8+ T cells sorted from blood. This receptor was taken from a man aged 30 to 45 in good health. The chain joins TRBV27 to TRBJ2-3; D unresolved. CDR3 DNA: TGTGCCAGCAGTCTTCGGATGGTAGATACGCAGTATTTT. Encoded protein: CASSLRMVDTQYF.